This T cell receptor (beta chain) was identified during a study of regulatory T cells in long-lasting Graves disease (dated by TCRdb to about 2021). General notes on the study: Antithyroid drugs had been taken for less than 3 months by newly diagnosed Graves' disease patients. Patients with persistent Graves' disease were compared with patients with newly diagnosed Graves' disease using TCR sequencing and RNA sequencing of peripheral blood. The study took place in China and was registered as a clinical trial. TCR sequencing covered roughly 13 persistent and roughly 20 newly diagnosed Graves' disease patients, 33 samples in total.

The time point label for this specimen denotes: newly diagnosed GD, antithyroid drugs for less than 3 months. For both TCR sequencing and RNA sequencing, RNA was extracted from PBMCs using TRIzol. The diagnosis of Graves' disease followed American Thyroid Association guidelines. Patients were recruited from an endocrinology department in Xi'an, China. Each patient gave roughly 10 milliliters of peripheral blood, collected in an EDTA anticoagulant tube. Ficoll Paque Plus density gradient separation was used to isolate PBMCs, and no further T cell sorting was done. An Agilent 2100 Bioanalyzer and agarose gel were used to assess RNA quality, and a NanoDrop 2000 was used to measure RNA concentration. Library preparation was by multiplex PCR. Sequenced on an Illumina HiSeq 4000. TCR beta libraries were built with iRepertoire HTBI primers and Arm-PCR amplification of CDR3 regions. Before sequencing, the PCR products went through gel purification. The study's processing was this. Across samples, 60 to 75 TRBV and roughly 15 TRBJ segments were identified and used for gene usage analysis of CDR3 amino acid clonotypes. Filtered high-quality paired reads were merged into contigs using COPE and FqMerger. BLAST was used to align contigs to IMGT TRBV, TRBD and TRBJ reference genes, and CDR3 was defined according to IMGT. Clonotypes above 0.1% frequency were classified as highly expanded clones. Shannon entropy served as the measure of repertoire diversity, while the Gini coefficient captured V-J evenness. A clonotype was considered public if more than one individual shared it. TCRdb applied fastp at Q25 and MiXCR to the public reads, then kept only in-frame beta chains. Each CDR3 protein gets just one entry, which takes the most common genes and DNA from the rows behind it. These V and J calls rely on TCRdb rather than the paper's analysis. In all, the sample holds 360,000 or so distinct CDR3 sequences, and 12% of those were seen once. The top ten constitute under 20% of the sample.

General conclusions and limits of the study: TRBV28, TRBJ1-2 and TRBJ2-5 were preferentially used in persistent disease, while TRBV20-1 and TRBJ2-1 were favored in newly diagnosed disease. A larger number of public clonotypes was shared among persistent patients (approximately 3,000) than among newly diagnosed patients (roughly 970). Compared with newly diagnosed patients, persistent Graves' disease patients had lower TCR Shannon entropy and fewer highly expanded clones, which suggests clonal expansion. Only the TCR beta chain was sequenced and analyzed. The small sample size was acknowledged by the authors as a limitation that may reduce accuracy. Peripheral blood alone was examined, since thyroid tissue, which constituted the primary lesion, could not be accessed.

About this clonotype itself: What antigen it recognizes has not been identified. Base-call qualities are not available, and no considerably larger clone is one nucleotide away.

The CDR3 holds 13 amino acids from the cysteine to the phenylalanine. The kept DNA is CDR3 alone, 39 bases in frame from the first base. V and J are truncated by 3 bases and 4 bases respectively, leaving an intervening sequence of 9 bases. In the germline V gene, CDR1 corresponds to SQVTM and CDR2 to ANQGSEA. These same data were also listed under a study on T cells in Graves' hyperthyroidism and ophthalmopathy. According to the second study: A patient counted as having stable Graves' hyperthyroidism if no progression to ophthalmopathy occurred over 18 months of follow-up. Hyperthyroidism patients were aged 18 to 65 years and newly diagnosed, with disease duration of less than 2 months. Patients with uncontrolled infections, other autoimmune diseases, pregnancy or lactation were excluded. Diagnoses were based on clinical symptoms, serum thyroxine and TRAb, thyroid ultrasound and orbital computed tomography. For the first round of RT-PCR on the TCR CDR3, the HTBI primer set was used together with the Qiagen OneStep RT-PCR kit. Most expanded thyroid clonotypes (frequency above 0.001) were also found in blood, which suggests that blood repertoires may mirror thyroid immune responses. A model built on a 13 V-J signature distinguished ophthalmopathy from stable hyperthyroidism, reaching approximately 89% sensitivity and approximately 83% specificity in cross-validation and 80%/75% in testing. In validation, the model predicted progression to ophthalmopathy with over 65% sensitivity and roughly 75% specificity, a median of approximately 6.7 months before onset. A discovery cohort of around 98 patients, 43 with Graves' ophthalmopathy and 55 to 60 with stable Graves' hyperthyroidism, was used to find distinguishing TCR V-J signatures. Prospective prediction of ophthalmopathy was tested in an independent validation cohort of 18 hyperthyroidism patients and 15 to 17 patients who later progressed to ophthalmopathy. The 85 to 100 discovery patients were divided at random into training and test sets in a 7:3 ratio. Thyroid tissue and blood T-cell repertoires from about six Graves' hyperthyroidism patients were also compared in the study. Once sampling was done, hyperthyroidism patients were given methimazole at a starting dose of 30 mg daily, whereas ophthalmopathy patients were given high-dose intravenous methylprednisolone. A second multiplex PCR round built the libraries, followed by size selection and purification. The libraries were sequenced on an Illumina HiSeq2000 using paired-end 100 bp reads. SOAPnuke was used to process the raw data, throwing out any read that contained adapters or uncalled bases, had a mean Phred below 15, or lacked an exact constant-primer or identifier match. High-quality paired reads were merged with COPE v1.2.5, and unique nucleotide sequences were defined as clonotypes. Clonotypes were aligned to IMGT TRBV, TRBD and TRBJ reference segments using MiTCR v1.1. The analysis was restricted to V-J combinations with a frequency above 0.0001, which together covered approximately 99% of the repertoires. The TCS score was defined as F50 (clonal expansion) divided by E x V (chaos), with BLOSUM62-based TCRdist calculated between CDR3 peptides within each V-J. Welch's t-statistics and random forest reduced several hundred V-J features to 13, which were used in a naive Bayes classifier (R e1071). No statistical method was used to set the sample size in advance, and investigators knew the group allocation. According to the paper, TCR Vbeta CDR3 sequencing was carried out on 135 peripheral blood samples, which came from approximately 43 ophthalmopathy, some 73 hyperthyroidism and about 17 progressor patients.

The specimen comprised peripheral blood mononuclear cells (PBMCs), sampled at new diagnosis, from a patient treated with antithyroid drugs. The sequence is built from TRBV29-1 and TRBJ2-2, with the D gene not confidently named. The receptor was derived from a woman aged 18-30 years with Graves disease. Donor details come from another sample of the same person, matched by shared clones. CDR3 region: CSVDVGSTGELFF. The sequenced DNA: TGCAGCGTTGACGTAGGGTCCACCGGGGAGCTGTTTTTT.